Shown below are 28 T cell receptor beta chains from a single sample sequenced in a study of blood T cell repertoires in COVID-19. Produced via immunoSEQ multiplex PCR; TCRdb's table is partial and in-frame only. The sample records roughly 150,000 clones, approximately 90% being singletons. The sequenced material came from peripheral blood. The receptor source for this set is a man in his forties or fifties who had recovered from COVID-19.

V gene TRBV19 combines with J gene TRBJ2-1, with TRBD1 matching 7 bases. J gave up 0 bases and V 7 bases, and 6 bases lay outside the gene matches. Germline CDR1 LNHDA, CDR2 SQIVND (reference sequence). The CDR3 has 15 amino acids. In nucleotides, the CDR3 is TGTGCCAGTATGGACAGGCCGAGCTCCTACAATGAGCAGTTCTTC. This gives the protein CASMDRPSSYNEQFF.

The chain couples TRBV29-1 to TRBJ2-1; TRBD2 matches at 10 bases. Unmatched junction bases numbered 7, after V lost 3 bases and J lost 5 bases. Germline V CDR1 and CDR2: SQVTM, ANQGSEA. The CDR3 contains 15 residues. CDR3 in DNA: TGCAGCGTTGAGACTAGCGGGCACGCTAACAATGAGCAGTTCTTC. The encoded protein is CSVETSGHANNEQFF.

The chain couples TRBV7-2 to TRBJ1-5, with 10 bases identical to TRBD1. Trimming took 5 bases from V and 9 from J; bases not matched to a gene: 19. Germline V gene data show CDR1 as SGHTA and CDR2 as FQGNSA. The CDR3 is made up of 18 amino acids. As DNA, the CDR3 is TGTGCCAGCAGCCCATACCCCGCCGGGACAGGGGCCAGTTGGCCCCAGCATTTT. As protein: CASSPYPAGTGASWPQHF.

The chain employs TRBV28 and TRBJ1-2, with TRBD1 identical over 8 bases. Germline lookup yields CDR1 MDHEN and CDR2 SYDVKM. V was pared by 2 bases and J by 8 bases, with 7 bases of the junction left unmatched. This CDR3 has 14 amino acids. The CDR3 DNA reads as TGTGCCAGCAGTTTAGGGGGACAGGCTAAAGGCTACACCTTC. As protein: CASSLGGQAKGYTF.

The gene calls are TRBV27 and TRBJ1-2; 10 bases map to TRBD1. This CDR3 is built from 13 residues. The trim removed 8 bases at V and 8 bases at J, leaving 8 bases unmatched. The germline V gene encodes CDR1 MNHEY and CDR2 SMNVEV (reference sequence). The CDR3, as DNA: TGTGCCAGCCGTCGGACAGGGGGACTGGGCTACACCTTC. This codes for CASRRTGGLGYTF.

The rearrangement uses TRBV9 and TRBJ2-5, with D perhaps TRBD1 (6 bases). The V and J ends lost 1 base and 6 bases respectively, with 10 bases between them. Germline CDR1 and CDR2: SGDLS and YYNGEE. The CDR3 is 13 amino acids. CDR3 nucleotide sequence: TGTGCCAGCAGCGTACGACAGGACCAGACCCAGTACTTC. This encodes CASSVRQDQTQYF.

CDR3 sequence reads: CAARASGGRDEQFF. The CDR3 bases are TGCGCCGCCAGAGCTAGCGGGGGCCGGGATGAGCAGTTCTTC. The chain joins TRBV5-1 to TRBJ2-1; 10 bases are a match to TRBD2. Germline V gene sequence: CDR1 SGHRS, CDR2 YFSETQ. The CDR3 has 14 residues. The V gene end was trimmed by 10 bases and the J gene end by 8 bases; junction bases not matched to a gene: 12.

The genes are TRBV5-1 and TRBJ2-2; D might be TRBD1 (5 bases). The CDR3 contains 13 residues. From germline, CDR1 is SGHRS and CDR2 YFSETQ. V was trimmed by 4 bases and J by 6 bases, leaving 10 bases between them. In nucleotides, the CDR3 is TGCGCCAGCAGCGTCCAAGGGGCCGGGGAGCTGTTTTTT. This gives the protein CASSVQGAGELFF.

The CDR3: CASSHRGIMGNQPQHF. The CDR3 region has the DNA TGTGCCAGTAGTCACAGGGGGATAATGGGCAATCAGCCCCAGCATTTT. This chain links TRBV19 with TRBJ1-5, with 8 positions matching TRBD1. The ends lost 5 bases at V and 2 bases at J; junction bases unmatched: 8. This CDR3 comprises 16 residues. CDR1 LNHDA and CDR2 SQIVND come from the germline V gene (reference sequence).

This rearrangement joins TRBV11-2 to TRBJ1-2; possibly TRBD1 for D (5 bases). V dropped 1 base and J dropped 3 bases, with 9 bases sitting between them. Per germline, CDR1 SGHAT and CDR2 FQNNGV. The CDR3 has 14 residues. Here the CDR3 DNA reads TGTGCCAGCAGCTTAGGGGGCGCGGACTATGGCTACACCTTC. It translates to CASSLGGADYGYTF.

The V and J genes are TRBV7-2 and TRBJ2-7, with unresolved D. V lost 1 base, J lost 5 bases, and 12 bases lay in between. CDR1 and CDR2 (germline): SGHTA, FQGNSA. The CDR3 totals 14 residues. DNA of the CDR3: TGTGCCAGCAGCTTAGTTTACCCTAACGACGAGCAGTACTTC. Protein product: CASSLVYPNDEQYF.

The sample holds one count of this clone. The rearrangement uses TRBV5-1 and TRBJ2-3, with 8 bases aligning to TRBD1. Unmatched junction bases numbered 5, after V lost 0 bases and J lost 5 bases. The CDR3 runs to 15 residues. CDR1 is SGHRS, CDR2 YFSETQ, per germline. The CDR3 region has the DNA TGCGCCAGCAGCTTGGAGGCAGGGGGCATAGATACGCAGTATTTT. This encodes CASSLEAGGIDTQYF.

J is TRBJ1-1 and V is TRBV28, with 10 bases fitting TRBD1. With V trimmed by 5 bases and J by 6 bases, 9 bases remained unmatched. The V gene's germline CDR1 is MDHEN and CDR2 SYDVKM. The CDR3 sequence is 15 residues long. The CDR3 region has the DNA TGTGCCAGCAGTCGTATAGGACAGGGGGGCTCTGAAGCTTTCTTT. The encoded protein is CASSRIGQGGSEAFF.

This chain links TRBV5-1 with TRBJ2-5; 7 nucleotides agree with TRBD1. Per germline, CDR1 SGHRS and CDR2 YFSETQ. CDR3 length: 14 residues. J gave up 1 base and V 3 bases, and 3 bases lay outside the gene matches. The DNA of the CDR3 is TGCGCCAGCAGCTCACAGGGGCCCCAAGAGACCCAGTACTTC. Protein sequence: CASSSQGPQETQYF.

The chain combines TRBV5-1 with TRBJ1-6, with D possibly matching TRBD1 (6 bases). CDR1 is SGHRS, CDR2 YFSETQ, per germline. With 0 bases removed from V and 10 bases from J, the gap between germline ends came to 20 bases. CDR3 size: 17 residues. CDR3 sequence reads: CASSLASGQTLGSPLHF. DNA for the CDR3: TGCGCCAGCAGCTTGGCCTCCGGACAGACCCTTGGATCACCCCTCCACTTT.

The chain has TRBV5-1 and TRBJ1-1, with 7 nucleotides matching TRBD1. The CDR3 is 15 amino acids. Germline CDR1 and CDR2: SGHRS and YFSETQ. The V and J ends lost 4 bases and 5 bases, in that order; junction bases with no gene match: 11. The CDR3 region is CASSPRRQGLTEAFF. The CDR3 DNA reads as TGCGCCAGCAGCCCGCGTCGACAGGGTTTGACTGAAGCTTTCTTT.

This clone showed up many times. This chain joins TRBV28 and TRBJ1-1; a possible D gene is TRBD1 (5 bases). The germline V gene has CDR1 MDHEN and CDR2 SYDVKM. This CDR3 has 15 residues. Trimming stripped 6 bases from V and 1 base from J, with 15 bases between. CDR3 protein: CASRNGGARNTEAFF. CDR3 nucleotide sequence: TGTGCCAGCAGAAATGGAGGGGCCCGGAACACTGAAGCTTTCTTT.

The CDR3 protein is CASSPPSGGGTSTDTQYF. CDR3 nucleotide sequence: TGTGCCAGCAGTCCCCCTTCGGGGGGCGGCACTAGCACAGATACGCAGTATTTT. The V and J genes are TRBV28 and TRBJ2-3; the D gene is possibly TRBD2 (7 bases). Trimming left V 5 bases short and J 0 bases short, with 21 bases between. Germline lookup yields CDR1 MDHEN and CDR2 SYDVKM. The CDR3 contains 18 residues.

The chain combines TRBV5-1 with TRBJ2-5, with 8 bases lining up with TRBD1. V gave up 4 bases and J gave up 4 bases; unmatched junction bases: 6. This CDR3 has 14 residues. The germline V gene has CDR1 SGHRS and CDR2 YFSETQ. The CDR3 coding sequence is TGCGCCAGCAGCAGAGGACAGGGACGAGAGACCCAGTACTTC. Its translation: CASSRGQGRETQYF.

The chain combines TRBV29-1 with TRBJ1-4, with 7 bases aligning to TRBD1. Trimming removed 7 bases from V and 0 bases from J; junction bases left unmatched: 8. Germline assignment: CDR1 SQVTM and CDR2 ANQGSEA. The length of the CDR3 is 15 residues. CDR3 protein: CSASPTGATNEKLFF. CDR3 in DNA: TGCAGCGCATCACCTACAGGGGCAACTAATGAAAAACTGTTTTTT.

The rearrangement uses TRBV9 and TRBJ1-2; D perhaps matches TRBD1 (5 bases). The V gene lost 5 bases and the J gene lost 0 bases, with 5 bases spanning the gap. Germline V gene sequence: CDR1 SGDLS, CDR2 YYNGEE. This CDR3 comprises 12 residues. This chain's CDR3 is CASRTANYGYTF. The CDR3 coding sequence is TGTGCCAGCAGGACAGCTAACTATGGCTACACCTTC.

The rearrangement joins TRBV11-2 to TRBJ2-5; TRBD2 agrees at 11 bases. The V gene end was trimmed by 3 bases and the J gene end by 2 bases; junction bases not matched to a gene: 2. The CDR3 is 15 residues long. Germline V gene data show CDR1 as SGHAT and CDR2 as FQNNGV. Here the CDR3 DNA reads TGTGCCAGCAGCTTCCTAGCGGGGGGACAAGAGACCCAGTACTTC. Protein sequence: CASSFLAGGQETQYF. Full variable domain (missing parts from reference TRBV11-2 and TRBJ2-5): EAGVAQSPRYKIIEKRQSVAFWCNPISGHATLYWYQQILGQGPKLLIQFQNNGVVDDSQLPKDRFSAERLKGVDSTLKIQPAKLEDSAVYLCASSFLAGGQETQYFGPGTRLLVL.

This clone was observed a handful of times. The CDR3 loop reads CASSGSSDTSVYEQYF. The CDR3, as DNA: TGTGCCAGCAGCGGTTCTAGCGACACTTCCGTCTACGAGCAGTACTTC. V usage is TRBV9 and J usage is TRBJ2-7, with a tentative D call TRBD2 (6 bases). V lost 3 bases and J lost 3, with 19 bases in between. The germline gives CDR1 SGDLS, CDR2 YYNGEE. The CDR3 runs 16 residues.

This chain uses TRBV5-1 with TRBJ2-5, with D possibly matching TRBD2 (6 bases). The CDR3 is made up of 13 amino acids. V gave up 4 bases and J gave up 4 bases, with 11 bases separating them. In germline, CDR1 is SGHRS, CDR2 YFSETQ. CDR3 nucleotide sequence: TGCGCCAGCAGCCCGGTGGGGGGAGAGACCCAGTACTTC. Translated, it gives CASSPVGGETQYF.

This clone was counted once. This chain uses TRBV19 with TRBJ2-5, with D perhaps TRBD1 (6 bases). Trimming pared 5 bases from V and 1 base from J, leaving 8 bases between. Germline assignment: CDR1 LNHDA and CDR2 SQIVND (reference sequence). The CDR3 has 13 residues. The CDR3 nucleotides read TGTGCCAGTAGTCCGGACAGCCAAGAGACCCAGTACTTC. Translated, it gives CASSPDSQETQYF.

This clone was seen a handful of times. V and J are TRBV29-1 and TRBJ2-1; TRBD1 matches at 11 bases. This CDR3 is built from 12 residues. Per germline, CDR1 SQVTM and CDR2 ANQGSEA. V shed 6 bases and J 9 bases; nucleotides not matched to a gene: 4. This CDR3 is CSVRTGGGEQFF. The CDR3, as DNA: TGCAGCGTCAGGACAGGGGGCGGTGAGCAGTTCTTC.

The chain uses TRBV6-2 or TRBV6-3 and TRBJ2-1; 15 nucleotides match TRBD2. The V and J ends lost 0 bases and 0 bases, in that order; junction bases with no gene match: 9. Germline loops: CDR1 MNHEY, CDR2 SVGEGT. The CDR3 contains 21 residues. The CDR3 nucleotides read TGTGCCAGCAGTTACTCGACGGGACTAGCGGGGGGACTAAGCTCCTACAATGAGCAGTTCTTC. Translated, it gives CASSYSTGLAGGLSSYNEQFF.

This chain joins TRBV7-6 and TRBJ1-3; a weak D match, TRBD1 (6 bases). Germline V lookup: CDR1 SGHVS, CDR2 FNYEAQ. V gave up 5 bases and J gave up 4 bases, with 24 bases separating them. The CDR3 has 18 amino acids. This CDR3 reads CASSLLSVQGIGGNTIYF. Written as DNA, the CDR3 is TGTGCCAGCAGCCTGTTATCTGTCCAGGGGATTGGGGGAAACACCATATATTTT.